Listed below are T cell receptor beta chains from one sample, sequenced in a study of T cells after yellow fever vaccination. Via MiXCR, TCRdb re-called the 5' RACE reads, giving one row per CDR3 protein. The sample holds approximately 170,000 distinct CDR3 sequences; about 10% are singletons and the top ten take 36%. This specimen was CD8+ T cells sorted from PBMCs, taken 15 days after the yellow fever booster vaccination. The source of these receptors is a young man who received the YFV17D yellow fever vaccine. Both conserved end residues are trimmed from each CDR3. D genes are given only for firm matches. Some rows mark clone size as missing; the rest say once, few, many or name a class of expanded clone.

>TRBV6-2/TRBV6-3|few|TRBD1
ASSPGGQGALNTEAF
>TRBV5-1|.|.
ASSLTRIYGYT
>TRBV12-3/TRBV12-4|.|.
ASSLPLIWGTDTQY
>TRBV7-6|few|TRBD1
ASSLQGAGRNTEAF
>TRBV5-1|few|TRBD2
ASSLFGGFTDTQY
>TRBV4-1|.|.
ASSQDGQTIDEQY
>TRBV6-2/TRBV6-3|.|.
ASSYSGNSYEQY
>TRBV11-2|few|TRBD2
ASSSGTSGRVIR
>TRBV6-4|many|TRBD1
ASSDSPGQGAESYT
>TRBV10-3|.|TRBD2
AIRATGGEMPSGANVLT
>TRBV27|.|.
ASSLVAYSKNIQY
>TRBV28|few|.
ASSLGASGETQY
>TRBV29-1|few|.
SVDEGRSNTGELF
>TRBV4-1|few|.
ASSRGWSGGDTEAF
>TRBV7-7|many|.
ASSHRTGTGELF
>TRBV6-5|few|.
ASSYGPGVGYEQY
>TRBV27|.|.
ASQFLAGATDTQY
>TRBV18|few|.
ASSPGTQGNTIY
>TRBV5-1|.|TRBD2
ASSPGTSGGTEQF
>TRBV20-1|.|TRBD2
SARDRASGYEQY
>TRBV7-2|.|TRBD1
ASSTSTGASTDTQY
>TRBV12-3/TRBV12-4|.|TRBD1
ASSLGTGVKAF
>TRBV10-3|.|TRBD1
AIGPTGSGGEQY
>TRBV4-1|few|TRBD1
ASSQATRTGPYYGYT
>TRBV10-3|.|TRBD1
AIRGHTGQGVTGELF
>TRBV7-3|.|.
ASSLRAGEQF
>TRBV6-5|.|TRBD1
ASSYSRDRLNTGELF
>TRBV15|few|.
ATSRDPGGRILTYEQY
>TRBV5-1|many|.
ASSLDTGIDEQF
>TRBV2|.|.
ASSGGAGTEAF
>TRBV5-1|.|.
ASSLAVGGWRHNEQF
>TRBV5-1|few|TRBD1
ASRRFRGPNTEAF
>TRBV11-2|few|.
ASSTLARREETQY
>TRBV6-1|.|TRBD1
ASNPTGASSYEQY
>TRBV11-2|.|.
ASSLIADGYT
>TRBV6-2/TRBV6-3|many|.
ASSTTSGNQPQH
>TRBV6-2/TRBV6-3|.|.
ASSPSLDSSYEQY
>TRBV4-3|.|.
ASSHDPYNEQF
>TRBV18|.|.
ASSPPPERPSPLH
>TRBV5-1|many|TRBD1
ASSWDSYEQY
>TRBV4-3|.|TRBD1
ASSQDRGGYGYT
>TRBV7-9|few|.
ASSQHTKYNEQF
>TRBV13|.|TRBD1
ASSLGGRDREFFYGYT
>TRBV12-3/TRBV12-4|few|.
ASSLGVSNEKLF
>TRBV29-1|few|.
SVDGIHGETQY
>TRBV5-6|few|.
ASTAGGYTEAF
>TRBV10-3|.|.
AISFENTGELF
>TRBV7-2|many|.
ASSLAQNSPLH
>TRBV7-6|few|TRBD2
ASSQEGVGGGETQY
>TRBV12-3/TRBV12-4|many|.
ASSQGNTEAF
>TRBV19|few|TRBD2
ASSMTSGGLIQETQY
>TRBV27|few|.
ASGLGTQY
>TRBV11-2|many|.
ASSGYGDQETQY
>TRBV7-9|few|.
ASSLFATGTDTQY
>TRBV19|.|TRBD1
ASRFPGGREQF
>TRBV9|few|TRBD1
ASSVRDSFYNEQF
>TRBV6-5|few|.
ASSYSGSGNTIY
>TRBV4-1|many|TRBD1
ASRGQESYNEQF
>TRBV10-1|.|TRBD1
ASSDGTGSYNEQF
>TRBV4-3|.|TRBD2
ASSQKAGTSDNTDTQY